This T cell receptor (beta chain) was sequenced in a study of identical twins. MiXCR, run by TCRdb on the 5' RACE reads, gives a single entry per CDR3 protein. Of more than 400,000 distinct CDR3 sequences listed, roughly 15% were seen once; the top ten hold nearly 0.45%. This clonotype appeared a few times. Deletions cut 8 bases from V and 2 bases from J, with 16 bases between. The length of the CDR3 is 14 residues. The same sample was also used in a study of yellow fever vaccine responses in identical twins.

This rearrangement joins TRBV12-3 or TRBV12-4 to TRBJ2-7; D may be TRBD2 (5 bases). The source is a woman aged 18-29 years in good health. Sample: CD4+ T cells sorted from blood. CDR3 DNA sequence: TGTGCCAGCGGCAAAAGCGGAGCTCCCTACGAGCAGTACTTC. It yields the protein CASGKSGAPYEQYF.